These 13 T cell receptor beta chains came from one sample sequenced in a study of technical replicates of blood from four donors. Only in-frame clones appear in the TCRdb table, and some are missing; sequencing was by immunoSEQ multiplex PCR. The table lists approximately 82,000 clones, just over 90% of them singletons. What was sequenced was T cells isolated from PBMCs. The receptors derive from a human donor in good health.

The V gene is TRBV5-1, the J gene TRBJ2-1; 12 bases line up with TRBD2. With 2 bases clipped from V and 6 bases from J, the junction kept 6 bases outside the gene matches. This CDR3 contains 16 residues. CDR1 is SGHRS and CDR2 is YFSETQ in the germline V gene. CDR3 in amino acids: CASSFLTSGSANEQFF. The CDR3, as DNA: TGCGCCAGCAGCTTCCTGACTAGCGGGAGTGCCAATGAGCAGTTCTTC.

This clone was observed a single time. The chain combines TRBV27 with TRBJ1-2, with 7 positions matching TRBD1. Germline CDR1 reads MNHEY; CDR2 reads SMNVEV (reference sequence). This CDR3 has 13 residues. Trimming cost V 5 bases and J 13 bases; bases outside gene matches: 13. CDR3 coding DNA: TGTGCCAGCAGTATCCTCAGGGGGACAATCCTCACCTTC. Protein: CASSILRGTILTF.

This sequence joins TRBV29-1 and TRBJ1-2; 7 nucleotides agree with TRBD1. CDR3 size: 13 residues. Per the germline V gene, CDR1 is SQVTM and CDR2 is ANQGSEA. With 7 bases clipped from V and 0 bases from J, the junction kept 5 bases outside the gene matches. The CDR3 spells CSGGGTANYGYTF. CDR3 bases: TGCAGCGGAGGGGGGACAGCTAACTATGGCTACACCTTC.

V is TRBV11-2 and J is TRBJ2-3; D is uncertain. Germline values: CDR1 SGHAT, CDR2 FQNNGV. V was cut by 0 bases and J by 0 bases, with 10 bases left in between. The CDR3 consists of 16 residues. The CDR3 here is CASSLEIYRSTDTQYF. The CDR3 DNA reads TGTGCCAGCAGCTTAGAGATCTACAGAAGCACAGATACGCAGTATTTT.

This clone was counted once. The chain employs TRBV5-1 and TRBJ1-2; 9 nucleotides agree with TRBD1. V trimming: 2 bases; J trimming: 7 bases; junction bases outside the gene matches: 12. CDR1 SGHRS and CDR2 YFSETQ come from the germline V gene. The CDR3 has 16 amino acids. CDR3 DNA sequence: TGCGCCAGCAGCTTCGGGACAGGGTCTTCGCGGAGTGGCTACACCTTC. Translating gives CASSFGTGSSRSGYTF.

This sequence joins TRBV7-7 and TRBJ2-5; a weak D match, TRBD2 (5 bases). CDR1 is SSHAT and CDR2 is FNYEAQ in the germline V gene (reference sequence). V was pared by 5 bases and J by 1 base, with 8 bases between. CDR3 length equals 13 residues. DNA for the CDR3: TGTGCCAGCAGCCGGACTGGCCAAGAGACCCAGTACTTC. It specifies CASSRTGQETQYF.

This clone was seen only once. V usage is TRBV9 and J usage is TRBJ1-1; D is uncertain. Germline CDR1 SGDLS, CDR2 YYNGEE. The CDR3 runs 14 residues. The V gene lost 4 bases and the J gene lost 5 bases, with 15 bases spanning the gap. The CDR3 protein is CASSPHPLATEAFF. In DNA, the CDR3 is TGTGCCAGCAGCCCTCACCCCCTAGCTACTGAAGCTTTCTTT.

The chain uses TRBV2 and TRBJ2-3, with 7 nucleotides matching TRBD2. This CDR3 spans 16 amino acids. V was pared by 4 bases and J by 0 bases, with 7 bases of the junction left unmatched. In germline, CDR1 is SNHLY, CDR2 FYNNEI. This CDR3 reads CASSGGGFSSTDTQYF. The DNA for the CDR3 is TGTGCCAGCAGTGGCGGGGGATTCTCTAGCACAGATACGCAGTATTTT.

This chain joins TRBV12-5 and TRBJ2-2; TRBD2 matches 10 bases. Germline-derived CDR1 and CDR2 are LGHNT and FRNRAP. J lost 0 bases, V lost 3 bases, and 10 bases had no gene match. The CDR3 length is 19 residues. CDR3 protein: CASGFVGLAETANTGELFF. DNA for the CDR3: TGTGCTAGTGGTTTTGTTGGACTAGCGGAGACCGCGAACACCGGGGAGCTGTTTTTT.

The rearrangement uses TRBV29-1 and TRBJ1-1, with 8 bases aligning to TRBD1. This CDR3 comprises 12 residues. Germline assignment: CDR1 SQVTM and CDR2 ANQGSEA. Trimming at V came to 8 bases and at J to 1 base, leaving 3 bases not matched to a gene. The CDR3 region is CSFDRGNTEAFF. The CDR3 nucleotides are TGCAGCTTCGACAGGGGGAACACTGAAGCTTTCTTT.

This chain connects TRBV10-2 to TRBJ2-1; 7 bases match TRBD2. V was pared by 7 bases and J by 1 base, with 10 bases of the junction left unmatched. The CDR3 runs to 16 residues. CDR1 is WSHSY, CDR2 SAAADI, per germline. Here the CDR3 reads CASTKAGTQSYNEQFF. For the CDR3, the DNA is TGCGCCAGCACAAAAGCGGGGACTCAGTCCTACAATGAGCAGTTCTTC.

This chain links TRBV7-6 with TRBJ2-7; TRBD1 agrees at 7 bases. The germline V gene has CDR1 SGHVS and CDR2 FNYEAQ. V lost 1 base, J lost 0 bases, and 6 bases stayed unmatched. This CDR3 is 16 amino acids long. The CDR3 DNA is TGTGCCAGCAGCTTAGAGGAGGCAGGGGGCTCCTACGAGCAGTACTTC. Its translation is CASSLEEAGGSYEQYF.

V is TRBV15 and J is TRBJ2-2, with TRBD1 matching over 11 bases. Germline V CDR1 and CDR2: LNHNV, YYDKDF (reference sequence). V shed 3 bases, J shed 4 bases, and the junction held 7 bases outside the gene matches. The CDR3 is made up of 17 amino acids. The CDR3 is CATSRGRTGGSTGELFF. The CDR3 nucleotides are TGTGCCACCAGCAGGGGGAGGACAGGGGGCAGCACCGGGGAGCTGTTTTTT. The full variable domain, rest sourced from reference TRBV15 and TRBJ2-2, is DAMVIQNPRYQVTQFGKPVTLSCSQTLNHNVMYWYQQKSSQAPKLLFHYYDKDFNNEADTPDNFQSRRPNTSFCFLDIRSPGLGDTAMYLCATSRGRTGGSTGELFFGEGSRLTVL.